A single sample gave rise to the 31 T cell receptor beta chains below, sequenced in a study of T cells in tuberculosis. Profiling relied on immunoSEQ multiplex PCR, and the TCRdb table lists in-frame clones only, not all of them. The profile shows about 36,000 clones, over 85% of them singletons. The sequenced sample was PBMCs. The receptors here all came from a donor aged 10 to 29 with latent tuberculosis or without tuberculosis infection.

V gene TRBV5-4 combines with J gene TRBJ2-5; 10 bases match TRBD2. There are 19 residues in the CDR3. Trimming at V came to 1 base and at J to 3 bases, leaving 15 bases not matched to a gene. Germline CDR1 is SGHNT and CDR2 is YYREEE (reference sequence). For the CDR3, the DNA is TGTGCCAGCAGCTTGCCTAGCGGGGGTGCTTCGAGCTTGAAAGAGACCCAGTACTTC. This codes for CASSLPSGGASSLKETQYF.

This chain joins TRBV14 and TRBJ2-1, with 16 bases aligning to TRBD2. The CDR3 has 19 amino acids. Germline V CDR1 and CDR2: SGHDN, FVKESK. Trimming removed 2 bases from V and 2 bases from J; junction bases left unmatched: 6. In DNA, the CDR3 is TGTGCCAGCAGCCAATCACCGGGACTAGCGGGGGGGCCCTACAATGAGCAGTTCTTC. Protein sequence: CASSQSPGLAGGPYNEQFF.

The chain recombines TRBV14 with TRBJ2-1, with D hard to call. Germline values: CDR1 SGHDN, CDR2 FVKESK. This CDR3 spans 13 amino acids. The ends were cut back, 4 bases at V and 4 bases at J, with 8 bases in the middle. The CDR3 nucleotides read TGTGCCAGCAGCCCCCAGGTATACAATGAGCAGTTCTTC. This translates into CASSPQVYNEQFF.

This rearrangement joins TRBV11-1 to TRBJ2-3; 7 bases agree with TRBD2. The CDR3 runs to 11 residues. V shed 7 bases, J shed 5 bases, and the junction held 0 bases outside the gene matches. Germline V gene lookup returns CDR1 SGHAT and CDR2 FQDESV (reference sequence). The CDR3 here is CASTSGDTQYF. DNA of the CDR3: TGTGCCAGCACTAGCGGAGATACGCAGTATTTT.

The V gene is TRBV9, the J gene TRBJ1-2; perhaps TRBD1 as D (6 bases). The length of the CDR3 is 18 residues. V lost 1 base, J lost 4 bases, and 23 bases lay in between. Germline V CDR1 and CDR2: SGDLS, YYNGEE. CDR3 protein: CASSVPPGRGTRGYGYTF. For the CDR3, the DNA is TGTGCCAGCAGCGTACCCCCTGGGAGGGGGACTCGCGGCTATGGCTACACCTTC. The full variable domain, with the rest looked up from reference TRBV9 and TRBJ1-2, is DSGVTQTPKHLITATGQRVTLRCSPRSGDLSVYWYQQSLDQGLQFLIQYYNGEERAKGNILERFSAQQFPDLHSELNLSSLELGDSALYFCASSVPPGRGTRGYGYTFGSGTRLTVV.

The rearrangement uses TRBV9 and TRBJ1-2, with TRBD1 as a possible D gene (5 bases). The CDR3 consists of 15 residues. Germline CDR1 SGDLS, CDR2 YYNGEE. Trimming took 0 bases from V and 1 from J, leaving 10 bases between them. The CDR3 protein is CASSVGRGNNYGYTF. In DNA, the CDR3 is TGTGCCAGCAGCGTAGGACGGGGGAATAACTATGGCTACACCTTC.

The chain couples TRBV6-5 to TRBJ1-1; the D is unclear. The V end lost 10 bases, the J end lost 0 bases, and 9 bases lay between the germline ends. The CDR3 has 12 residues. Germline lookup yields CDR1 MNHEY and CDR2 SVGAGI. The CDR3 loop reads CATRVLNTEAFF. CDR3 in DNA: TGTGCCACGAGGGTTCTGAACACTGAAGCTTTCTTT.

V gene TRBV4-1 combines with J gene TRBJ2-3; D is ambiguous. V gave up 0 bases and J gave up 2 bases, with 15 bases separating them. This CDR3 has 17 residues. Germline V gives CDR1 MGHRA, CDR2 YSYEKL. The CDR3 loop reads CASSQDPQPAPTDTQYF. CDR3 DNA sequence: TGCGCCAGCAGCCAAGACCCACAGCCGGCACCCACAGATACGCAGTATTTT.

The CDR3 region is CALTGGAPLFSPLHF. The DNA for the CDR3 is TGTGCCTTAACTGGGGGGGCCCCCCTCTTTTCACCCCTCCACTTT. The gene calls are TRBV10-3 and TRBJ1-6, with D maybe TRBD1 (6 bases). With 11 bases removed from V and 9 bases from J, the gap between germline ends came to 23 bases. The CDR3 is 15 amino acids. Per the germline V gene, CDR1 is ENHRY and CDR2 is SYGVKD.

The V call is TRBV5-1, the J call TRBJ2-1; maybe TRBD2 (5 bases). V dropped 0 bases and J dropped 4 bases, with 8 bases sitting between them. The CDR3 contains 14 residues. Germline lookup yields CDR1 SGHRS and CDR2 YFSETQ. CDR3 amino acids: CASSLDSGYNEQFF. CDR3 nucleotide sequence: TGCGCCAGCAGCTTGGATTCGGGGTACAATGAGCAGTTCTTC.

The CDR3 bases are TGTGCCAGCAGTGCCGTCACAGATACGCAGTATTTT. Protein product: CASSAVTDTQYF. The J gene is TRBJ2-3, the V gene TRBV2; no firm D call. The CDR3 is 12 amino acids. Trimming removed 4 bases at V and 2 bases at J, with 4 bases between. The germline CDR1 and CDR2 sequences are SNHLY and FYNNEI.

This clone was seen a handful of times. V usage is TRBV7-6 and J usage is TRBJ2-7, with 7 bases identical to TRBD1. V lost 1 base, J lost 6 bases, and 3 bases stayed unmatched. The CDR3 runs 13 residues. CDR1 and CDR2 (germline): SGHVS, FNYEAQ. DNA of the CDR3: TGTGCCAGCAGCTTAGGTACAGGGGCCGAGCAGTACTTC. Protein: CASSLGTGAEQYF.

The V call is TRBV6-6, the J call TRBJ2-2; 8 bases line up with TRBD2. The CDR3 sequence is 13 residues long. CDR1 is MNHNY, CDR2 SVGAGI, per germline (reference sequence). The V and J ends lost 7 bases and 5 bases, in that order; junction bases with no gene match: 3. The CDR3 sequence: CASIRGGTGELFF. The CDR3, as DNA: TGTGCCAGCATACGGGGGGGAACCGGGGAGCTGTTTTTT.

This clone was picked up a small number of times. V gene TRBV30 combines with J gene TRBJ2-5, with 11 bases identical to TRBD1. V gave up 3 bases and J gave up 5 bases; unmatched junction bases: 5. Looked up from germline, CDR1 is GTSNPN and CDR2 is SVGIG (reference sequence). The CDR3 is 14 residues long. The CDR3 spells CAWSAGTGGETQYF. The CDR3 DNA follows: TGTGCCTGGAGCGCGGGGACAGGGGGGGAGACCCAGTACTTC. The full variable domain, in which reference TRBV30 and TRBJ2-5 provide the parts outside the CDR3, is SQTIHQWPATLVQPVGSPLSLECTVEGTSNPNLYWYRQAAGRGLQLLFYSVGIGQISSEVPQNLSASRPQDRQFILSSKKLLLSDSGFYLCAWSAGTGGETQYFGPGTRLLVL.

The chain combines TRBV5-1 with TRBJ1-1, with D possibly TRBD1 on 6 matching bases. In germline, CDR1 is SGHRS, CDR2 YFSETQ. This CDR3 is built from 15 residues. The V and J ends lost 0 bases and 1 base respectively, with 10 bases between them. CDR3 sequence reads: CASSLVGGKNTEAFF. The CDR3 region has the DNA TGCGCCAGCAGCTTGGTTGGGGGCAAGAACACTGAAGCTTTCTTT. The entire variable domain, with the rest obtained from reference TRBV5-1 and TRBJ1-1, is as follows: KAGVTQTPRYLIKTRGQQVTLSCSPISGHRSVSWYQQTPGQGLQFLFEYFSETQRNKGNFPGRFSGRQFSNSRSEMNVSTLELGDSALYLCASSLVGGKNTEAFFGQGTRLTVV.

The table lists this clone with a count of one. This chain uses TRBV5-4 with TRBJ1-3; 9 bases align to TRBD1. Unmatched junction bases numbered 7, after V lost 4 bases and J lost 2 bases. In germline, CDR1 is SGHNT, CDR2 YYREEE (reference sequence). The CDR3 has 16 amino acids. This chain's CDR3 is CASSARTGVPGNTIYF. The CDR3 DNA reads as TGTGCCAGCAGCGCCCGGACAGGGGTCCCTGGAAACACCATATATTTT.

This chain links TRBV7-8 with TRBJ2-1, with 7 bases aligning to TRBD2. This CDR3 is built from 16 residues. V lost 5 bases, J lost 4 bases, and 11 bases stayed unmatched. From germline, CDR1 is SGHVS and CDR2 FQNEAQ. CDR3 sequence: CASSRHFAGEYNEQFF. CDR3 nucleotides: TGTGCCAGCAGCCGCCACTTCGCGGGGGAGTACAATGAGCAGTTCTTC.

The V gene is TRBV4-1, the J gene TRBJ2-3; 14 bases match TRBD2. The CDR3 has 16 residues. J was trimmed by 5 bases and V by 5 bases; bases with no gene match: 6. Germline CDR1 MGHRA, CDR2 YSYEKL. The CDR3 loop reads CASSMGLAGAKDTQYF. In DNA, the CDR3 is TGCGCCAGCAGCATGGGACTAGCGGGGGCCAAAGATACGCAGTATTTT.

Here the CDR3 DNA reads TGCGCCAGCAGCTTGGGACTGCGGAGCTCCTACGAGCAGTACTTC. Amino acids: CASSLGLRSSYEQYF. The V and J genes are TRBV5-1 and TRBJ2-7, with unresolved D. Germline V CDR1 and CDR2: SGHRS, YFSETQ. The V end was cut by 0 bases, the J end by 0 bases, with 10 bases between. The CDR3 is 15 residues long.

V usage is TRBV7-9 and J usage is TRBJ2-3; tentatively, D is TRBD1 (7 bases). This CDR3 region has 16 residues. Trimming removed 4 bases at V and 6 bases at J, with 20 bases between. Germline V CDR1 and CDR2: SEHNR, FQNEAQ (reference sequence). In DNA, the CDR3 is TGTGCCAGCAGCTCCCAGGGGGGACAACGCGGTGATACGCAGTATTTT. It specifies CASSSQGGQRGDTQYF.

The V and J genes are TRBV5-6 and TRBJ1-2; D gene unclear. The CDR3 spans 13 residues. V gave up 0 bases and J gave up 5 bases, with 8 bases separating them. Per the germline V gene, CDR1 is SGHDT and CDR2 is YYEEEE. The CDR3 nucleotides read TGTGCCAGCAGCTTGGGGTCGGGGTATGGCTACACCTTC. This sequence encodes CASSLGSGYGYTF.

V usage is TRBV2 and J usage is TRBJ1-5, with 10 positions matching TRBD1. Germline values: CDR1 SNHLY, CDR2 FYNNEI. The CDR3 covers 17 residues. With V trimmed by 4 bases and J by 9 bases, 15 bases remained unmatched. CDR3 in amino acids: CASSGSGTGETLGPQHF. CDR3 DNA: TGTGCCAGCAGTGGGTCCGGGACAGGGGAAACGTTGGGGCCCCAGCATTTT.

The rearrangement joins TRBV10-3 to TRBJ2-7, with 13 bases that match TRBD2. V gave up 7 bases and J gave up 3 bases; unmatched junction bases: 15. Germline CDR1 ENHRY, CDR2 SYGVKD. This CDR3 comprises 18 residues. In DNA, the CDR3 is TGTGCCATCAAAACCGACCTAGGGACTAGCGGGAAAAACTACGAGCAGTACTTC. This encodes CAIKTDLGTSGKNYEQYF.

The rearrangement uses TRBV7-9 and TRBJ1-3; D remains ambiguous. Germline CDR1 is SEHNR and CDR2 is FQNEAQ (reference sequence). The CDR3 is made up of 18 amino acids. Trimming stripped 5 bases from V and 2 bases from J, with 22 bases between. CDR3: CASSLNGRGLVAGNTIYF. For the CDR3, the DNA is TGTGCCAGCAGCCTAAACGGGCGGGGATTGGTAGCTGGAAACACCATATATTTT.

The V and J genes are TRBV28 and TRBJ2-1, with unresolved D. CDR3 length equals 16 residues. Trimming took off 4 bases at V and 4 bases at J, with 17 bases between the two ends. CDR1 MDHEN and CDR2 SYDVKM come from the germline V gene. This CDR3 reads CASSSLDSVVYNEQFF. CDR3 nucleotide sequence: TGTGCCAGCAGTTCTCTCGACTCCGTGGTATACAATGAGCAGTTCTTC.

In this sample, this clone turned up a few times. The genes are TRBV10-3 and TRBJ1-6, with D possibly matching TRBD1 (6 bases). From germline, CDR1 is ENHRY and CDR2 SYGVKD. V dropped 5 bases and J dropped 8 bases, with 16 bases sitting between them. This CDR3 comprises 15 residues. CDR3 loop: CAISPTWGGDSPLHF. The CDR3, as DNA: TGTGCCATCAGTCCAACATGGGGGGGCGATTCACCCCTCCACTTT.

This chain connects TRBV11-3 to TRBJ2-2; the D is unclear. The CDR3 runs 12 residues. The ends were cut back, 5 bases at V and 7 bases at J, with 8 bases in the middle. Germline lookup yields CDR1 SGHNT and CDR2 YENEEA. The CDR3 loop is CASSPTYGELFF. CDR3 nucleotide sequence: TGTGCCAGCAGCCCCACTTACGGGGAGCTGTTTTTT.

V and J are TRBV5-1 and TRBJ2-7, with 8 bases aligning to TRBD2. Looked up from germline, CDR1 is SGHRS and CDR2 is YFSETQ. This CDR3 spans 14 amino acids. J was trimmed by 4 bases and V by 3 bases; bases with no gene match: 6. CDR3 residues: CASSSGTRIYEQYF. The CDR3 region has the DNA TGCGCCAGCAGCTCCGGGACTAGAATATACGAGCAGTACTTC.

The chain is built from TRBV7-6 and TRBJ2-7, with 7 bases matching TRBD2. The V gene's germline CDR1 is SGHVS and CDR2 FNYEAQ. After removal of 5 bases from V and 3 bases from J, the junction contained 10 bases not matched to a gene. This CDR3 comprises 15 residues. The CDR3 sequence: CASSVGLADFYEQYF. CDR3 nucleotides: TGTGCCAGCAGCGTGGGTCTAGCGGACTTCTACGAGCAGTACTTC.

The chain uses TRBV19 and TRBJ1-2, with TRBD1 matching over 7 bases. Germline assignment: CDR1 LNHDA and CDR2 SQIVND (reference sequence). This CDR3 region has 14 residues. With V trimmed by 6 bases and J by 2 bases, 6 bases remained unmatched. This chain's CDR3 is CASRTRGQNYGYTF. The CDR3 DNA sequence: TGTGCCAGTAGAACTAGGGGGCAGAACTATGGCTACACCTTC. The full variable domain, its missing parts supplied by reference TRBV19 and TRBJ1-2, is DGGITQSPKYLFRKEGQNVTLSCEQNLNHDAMYWYRQDPGQGLRLIYYSQIVNDFQKGDIAEGYSVSREKKESFPLTVTSAQKNPTAFYLCASRTRGQNYGYTFGSGTRLTVV.

V usage is TRBV29-1 and J usage is TRBJ1-3, with D perhaps TRBD1 (5 bases). The germline V gene encodes CDR1 SQVTM and CDR2 ANQGSEA. V lost 7 bases and J lost 1, with 11 bases in between. This CDR3 has 13 amino acids. In nucleotides, the CDR3 is TGCAGCGCCTGCCAGGGATCTGGAAACACCATATATTTT. It is translated as CSACQGSGNTIYF.